The source of this TCR beta chain is a study of regulatory T cells in long-lasting Graves disease. Whole-study results and caveats: It was in persistent disease that TRBV28, TRBJ1-2 and TRBJ2-5 were favored. Persistent cases of Graves' showed reduced TCR diversity relative to newly diagnosed patients.

As to time point: newly diagnosed GD, antithyroid drugs for less than 3 months. Construction of the TCR library relied on RNA isolated from PBMCs. An endocrinology unit in Xi'an, China, supplied the patients. CDR1 is GTSNPN and CDR2 is SVGIG in the germline V gene (reference sequence). V was clipped by 2 bases and J by 5 bases, with 13 bases between them. CDR3 length: 13 amino acids. This clonotype was seen ten or more times. Its antigen is unknown. Library construction for TCR beta used iRepertoire HTBI primers and Arm-PCR of CDR3 regions. Each CDR3 protein is one row after TCRdb ran MiXCR on the multiplex PCR reads. The profile shows 300,000 to 400,000 distinct CDR3 sequences, 18% of them singletons.

The clonotype originates from a female donor with Graves disease. The chain joins TRBV30 to TRBJ2-7; perhaps D is TRBD1 or TRBD2 (6 bases each). This specimen was peripheral blood mononuclear cells (PBMCs), taken at new diagnosis, from a patient treated with antithyroid drugs. The CDR3 bases are TGTGCCTGGAGTAGGGGGGAGAAACACGAGCAGTACTTC. Residues: CAWSRGEKHEQYF.